Presented here are 18 T cell receptor beta chains from one specimen sequenced in a study of blood T cell repertoires in COVID-19 (dated by TCRdb to the early 2020s). Library preparation used the immunoSEQ multiplex PCR assay. As stored in TCRdb, this immuneACCESS dataset retains in-frame rearrangements with V and J assigned. A fraction of the clones does not appear; measured against another copy, unresolved V genes explain less than half of the discrepancy, and the remainder lacks a known reason. Counted in this sample were under 200,000 clones; 75% to 90% of them appeared once. The biggest ten clones account for 6.9% of the sample. Material: peripheral blood. These receptors were collected from a man between 60 and 70 years old with acute or convalescent COVID-19.

For the CDR3, the DNA is TGCAGCGTTCCTCCGGGACTAGCGGAAGGGGGGTCCTACAATGAGCAGTTCTTC. Its protein product is CSVPPGLAEGGSYNEQFF. The chain employs TRBV29-1 and TRBJ2-1, with TRBD2 identical over 11 bases. V lost 5 bases, J lost 1 base, and 13 bases stayed unmatched. The CDR3 loop spans 18 amino acids. Per germline, CDR1 SQVTM and CDR2 ANQGSEA.

This sequence joins TRBV9 and TRBJ2-1; 8 nucleotides agree with TRBD1. Germline V gene data show CDR1 as SGDLS and CDR2 as YYNGEE. This CDR3 is built from 15 residues. J lost 0 bases, V lost 5 bases, and 4 bases had no gene match. The CDR3 here is CASRDTGGSYNEQFF. In DNA, the CDR3 is TGTGCCAGCAGAGATACAGGGGGCTCCTACAATGAGCAGTTCTTC.

The rearrangement joins TRBV14 to TRBJ1-5; the D is unclear. The CDR3 sequence is 13 residues long. V dropped 4 bases and J dropped 2 bases, with 6 bases sitting between them. The germline V gene encodes CDR1 SGHDN and CDR2 FVKESK. CDR3 bases: TGTGCCAGCAGCCGTCGGGGCAATCAGCCCCAGCATTTT. As protein: CASSRRGNQPQHF.

This chain uses TRBV6-2 or TRBV6-3 with TRBJ1-2; 7 bases fit TRBD1. With 5 bases clipped from V and 1 base from J, the junction kept 13 bases outside the gene matches. Germline CDR1 and CDR2: MNHEY and SVGEGT. The CDR3 covers 17 residues. The CDR3 coding sequence is TGTGCCAGCAGTCCGGGCCTGAACAGGGGTAGTAACTATGGCTACACCTTC. Its translation: CASSPGLNRGSNYGYTF.

The chain is built from TRBV9 and TRBJ2-1; 13 bases line up with TRBD2. V was pared by 2 bases and J by 5 bases, with 4 bases of the junction left unmatched. Germline CDR1 is SGDLS and CDR2 is YYNGEE. The CDR3 contains 16 residues. The CDR3 sequence: CASSVRLAGGNNEQFF. Written as DNA, the CDR3 is TGTGCCAGCAGCGTCCGACTAGCGGGGGGAAACAATGAGCAGTTCTTC.

V and J are TRBV3-1 (or the pseudogene TRBV3-2) and TRBJ1-1, with TRBD1 as a possible D gene (6 bases). This CDR3 region has 14 residues. The ends were cut back, 2 bases at V and 4 bases at J, with 11 bases in the middle. Per the germline V gene, CDR1 is LGHDT and CDR2 is YNNKEL (reference sequence). The CDR3, as DNA: TGTGCCAGCAGCCAACAGGGGTGGAGCACTGAAGCTTTCTTT. As protein: CASSQQGWSTEAFF.

V is TRBV10-3 and J is TRBJ2-3; 16 bases align to TRBD2. The CDR3 is 19 amino acids. The trim removed 5 bases at V and 5 bases at J, leaving 13 bases unmatched. Germline CDR1 is ENHRY and CDR2 is SYGVKD. CDR3 coding DNA: TGTGCCATCAGTACACCCGGGACTAGCGGGAGGGCCGGGTTAGATACGCAGTATTTT. It yields the protein CAISTPGTSGRAGLDTQYF.

The rearrangement joins TRBV19 to TRBJ2-3, with 8 bases identical to TRBD2. The V gene end was trimmed by 6 bases and the J gene end by 0 bases; junction bases not matched to a gene: 20. Germline-derived CDR1 and CDR2 are LNHDA and SQIVND (reference sequence). This CDR3 region has 20 residues. The CDR3 reads CASSPYPGTSASPSTDTQYF. CDR3 in DNA: TGTGCCAGTAGCCCTTACCCCGGGACTAGTGCCTCCCCTAGCACAGATACGCAGTATTTT.

This chain connects TRBV7-9 to TRBJ1-6; D unresolved. This CDR3 contains 16 residues. Trimming pared 5 bases from V and 8 bases from J, leaving 19 bases between. CDR1 SEHNR and CDR2 FQNEAQ come from the germline V gene (reference sequence). This CDR3 is CASSHPHDSSYSPLHF. CDR3 sequence (DNA): TGTGCCAGCAGCCATCCCCACGACTCGTCCTATTCACCCCTCCACTTT. Looking up the rest from reference TRBV7-9 and TRBJ1-6 gives the full variable domain: DTGVSQNPRHKITKRGQNVTFRCDPISEHNRLYWYRQTLGQGPEFLTYFQNEAQLEKSRLLSDRFSAERPKGSFSTLEIQRTEQGDSAMYLCASSHPHDSSYSPLHFGNGTRLTVT.

The chain uses TRBV7-3 and TRBJ2-1; 7 positions match TRBD2. V lost 2 bases to trimming and J lost 7 bases; unmatched junction nucleotides: 2. The CDR3 is 13 amino acids. From germline, CDR1 is SGHTA and CDR2 FQGTGA. CDR3 DNA sequence: TGTGCCAGCAGCTTAGGGGGGGTGAATGAGCAGTTCTTC. It encodes CASSLGGVNEQFF.

V usage is TRBV2 and J usage is TRBJ1-2; D unclear. Germline V CDR1 and CDR2: SNHLY, FYNNEI. The V gene lost 0 bases and the J gene lost 4 bases, with 12 bases spanning the gap. There are 15 residues in the CDR3. The CDR3, as DNA: TGTGCCAGCAGTGAAGCGGGCCCCCACGCCTATGGCTACACCTTC. The encoded protein is CASSEAGPHAYGYTF. The entire variable domain, with the rest obtained from reference TRBV2 and TRBJ1-2, is as follows: EPEVTQTPSHQVTQMGQEVILRCVPISNHLYFYWYRQILGQKVEFLVSFYNNEISEKSEIFDDQFSVERPDGSNFTLKIRSTKLEDSAMYFCASSEAGPHAYGYTFGSGTRLTVV.

This clone was seen a single time. The chain joins TRBV9 to TRBJ2-4; 7 bases align to TRBD1. V was clipped by 1 base and J by 6 bases; unmatched bases: 7. The CDR3 is made up of 15 amino acids. In germline, CDR1 is SGDLS, CDR2 YYNGEE. The CDR3 loop is CASSVKTGPPNIQYF. The CDR3 coding sequence is TGTGCCAGCAGCGTAAAGACAGGGCCCCCAAACATTCAGTACTTC.

The chain links TRBV7-6 to TRBJ2-7, with D tentatively TRBD2 (5 bases). CDR1 and CDR2 (germline): SGHVS, FNYEAQ. V lost 1 base and J lost 1, with 11 bases in between. This CDR3 is 15 amino acids long. CDR3 sequence reads: CASSLEAASSYEQYF. The CDR3 region has the DNA TGTGCCAGCAGCTTAGAAGCGGCAAGTTCCTACGAGCAGTACTTC.

The chain uses TRBV9 and TRBJ2-3; D is possibly TRBD2 (5 bases). The CDR3 sequence is 12 residues long. V gave up 4 bases and J gave up 10 bases, with 13 bases separating them. Germline CDR1 SGDLS, CDR2 YYNGEE. CDR3 amino acids: CASSPSSGAQYF. For the CDR3, the DNA is TGTGCCAGCAGCCCCAGCTCCGGGGCGCAGTATTTT.

This sequence joins TRBV10-1 and TRBJ2-1; the match to TRBD1 covers 7 bases. The CDR3 consists of 14 residues. After removal of 9 bases from V and 2 bases from J, the junction contained 7 bases not matched to a gene. Germline V CDR1 and CDR2: WNHNN, SYGVQD (reference sequence). CDR3 loop: CASNAGTAYNEQFF. For the CDR3, the DNA is TGCGCCAGTAACGCCGGGACAGCCTACAATGAGCAGTTCTTC.

The V gene is TRBV12-3 or TRBV12-4, the J gene TRBJ1-3; D remains ambiguous. The CDR3 has 13 amino acids. Between the trimmed V and J ends, which lost 3 bases and 7 bases, there was a span of 10 bases. CDR3 DNA sequence: TGTGCCAGCAGTTTCTATAGGCGGAACACCATATATTTT. Translated, it gives CASSFYRRNTIYF.

This chain connects TRBV29-1 to TRBJ1-1; no clear D gene. This CDR3 region has 12 residues. Per germline, CDR1 SQVTM and CDR2 ANQGSEA. The CDR3 is CALGGHGAEAFF. The CDR3 DNA reads TGCGCTCTAGGAGGGCATGGGGCTGAAGCTTTCTTT.

This clone was seen at least ten times. This same CDR3 is encoded by further DNA sequences in the sample. The genes are TRBV5-1 and TRBJ2-7, with TRBD1 matching 7 bases. Losses at the gene ends were 0 bases for V and 0 bases for J; bases not matched to a gene: 0. Germline-derived CDR1 and CDR2 are SGHRS and YFSETQ. There are 14 residues in the CDR3. The CDR3 DNA reads TGCGCCAGCAGCTTGGCAGGGGGCTCCTACGAGCAGTACTTC. It codes for CASSLAGGSYEQYF.